The following is a T cell receptor (beta chain) sequence with its context. Authors' data handling: Reference gene primers were amplified, and this amplification served to estimate nucleated cell counts. Libraries were prepared by immunoSEQ multiplex PCR; TCRdb keeps only in-frame clonotypes and omits some of them. V and J calls and clone size are given by that table; D and trimming were obtained from the DNA. This table holds 110,000 to 150,000 clones, roughly 80% found once. This entry is derived from a study of blood T cell repertoires in COVID-19. Study context: The samples span acute and convalescent COVID-19 from the United States, Italy and Spain. The cDNA or gDNA used as material had been derived from T cells, B-cell-depleted T cells, or PBMCs.

Losses at the gene ends were 2 bases for V and 8 bases for J; bases not matched to a gene: 4. The length of the CDR3 is 13 residues. Germline-derived CDR1 and CDR2 are MNHEY and SVGAGI. What was sequenced was peripheral blood. The chain is built from TRBV6-5 and TRBJ1-2; 8 bases map to TRBD1. This receptor was taken from a man between 50 and 59 years old with active or convalescent COVID-19. The CDR3: CASSYRDRLGYTF. The CDR3 DNA reads as TGTGCCAGCAGTTACCGGGACAGGCTGGGCTACACCTTC.